This T cell receptor beta chain emerged from a study of T cells after yellow fever vaccination. Background on the study: Low-cell-number fractions underwent preparation using SMART-Seq v4 Ultra Low Input. The study, taken as a whole, reports: The presence of abundant clonotypes contaminating from the bulk population was possible in FACS-sorted repertoires.

In its sample, this clonotype was seen a few times. Its antigen is currently unknown. From the 5' RACE reads, TCRdb called clonotypes with MiXCR, one entry per CDR3 protein. The sample has about 300,000 distinct CDR3 sequences, around 8.6% seen once. The receptor was isolated from a man aged 18 to 35 who received the YFV17D yellow fever vaccine. Specimen: CD4+ T cells sorted from PBMCs, collected 5 days after the yellow fever booster vaccination.

The CDR3 reads CASRPTGGFDTDTQYF. CDR3 DNA: TGTGCCAGCAGGCCTACAGGGGGCTTCGACACAGATACGCAGTATTTT. V is TRBV6-2 or TRBV6-3 and J is TRBJ2-3; 9 nucleotides agree with TRBD1. Germline V gene lookup returns CDR1 MNHEY and CDR2 SVGEGT. V trimming: 6 bases; J trimming: 2 bases; junction bases outside the gene matches: 9. The CDR3 is made up of 16 amino acids.